A selection of T cell receptor beta chains follows, all from one sample in a study of shared clonotypes between healthy human individuals. Profiled with immunoSEQ multiplex PCR; TCRdb holds only in-frame clones, not every one. The repertoire consists of over a million clones, with around 95% occurring once and the leading ten covering about 1.2%. The sequenced sample was naive CD4+ T cells sorted from blood. These receptor sequences come from a man aged 30 to 45 in good health. CDR3s include the opening cysteine and the closing phenylalanine or tryptophan.

J: TRBJ2-3; length: 15; V: TRBV10-3; CDR3: CAISESTGGGDTQYF
J: TRBJ2-1; length: 13; V: TRBV2; CDR3: CASSVGLLNEQFF
J: TRBJ2-1; length: 14; V: TRBV5-4; CDR3: CASSFSSVYNEQFF
J: TRBJ2-1; length: 16; V: TRBV2; CDR3: CASSVRGLAGENEQFF
J: TRBJ1-1; length: 15; V: TRBV2; CDR3: CASTDRGREGTEAFF
J: TRBJ2-3; length: 15; V: TRBV30; CDR3: CAWSPGSRFTDTQYF
J: TRBJ2-5; length: 14; V: TRBV5-1; CDR3: CASSPGTAQETQYF
J: TRBJ1-4; length: 12; V: TRBV28; CDR3: CASSLFGGGLFF
J: TRBJ1-1; length: 13; V: TRBV29-1; CDR3: CSVEVGTDTEAFF
J: TRBJ2-5; length: 12; V: TRBV9; CDR3: CASSSRGETQYF
J: TRBJ2-1; length: 14; V: TRBV9; CDR3: CASSGRAWEGEQFF
J: TRBJ1-2; length: 12; V: TRBV5-4; CDR3: CASTGGIYGYTF
J: TRBJ2-1; length: 13; V: TRBV7-2; CDR3: CASSSGRRAEQFF
J: TRBJ2-7; length: 14; V: TRBV5-1; CDR3: CASSSGQGSYEQYF
J: TRBJ2-2; length: 15; V: TRBV5-1; CDR3: CASSLSGSFTGELFF
J: TRBJ1-1; length: 14; V: TRBV7-7; CDR3: CASSPGGGSTEAFF
J: TRBJ2-2; length: 16; V: TRBV9; CDR3: CASSSRGSPGTGELFF